The 23 T cell receptor beta chains given below trace back to one sample, sequenced in a study of blood T cell repertoires in COVID-19. The assay was immunoSEQ multiplex PCR, and TCRdb's table has in-frame clones only and misses some. The sample comprises about 78,000 clones, about 89% of which are singletons, and roughly 5% rests with the top ten. Sequenced sample: peripheral blood. All receptors derive from a man aged 50-60 years with active or convalescent COVID-19.

The V call is TRBV6-5, the J call TRBJ2-7, with TRBD1 matching over 7 bases. Germline CDR1 is MNHEY and CDR2 is SVGAGI. There are 12 residues in the CDR3. Trimming cost V 6 bases and J 6 bases; bases outside gene matches: 5. Here the CDR3 reads CASRPTGFEQYF. In DNA form, the CDR3 reads TGTGCCAGCAGACCGACAGGGTTCGAGCAGTACTTC.

V usage is TRBV19 and J usage is TRBJ2-5, with 9 bases aligning to TRBD2. Germline lookup yields CDR1 LNHDA and CDR2 SQIVND (reference sequence). The V segment lost 5 bases and the J segment 2 bases; nucleotides outside the gene matches: 9. The CDR3 covers 16 residues. The DNA for the CDR3 is TGTGCCAGTAGTCTAGGGCTAGCGGGGTTACAAGAGACCCAGTACTTC. This gives the protein CASSLGLAGLQETQYF.

The J gene is TRBJ2-3, the V gene TRBV6-6; D unresolved. The V gene's germline CDR1 is MNHNY and CDR2 SVGAGI (reference sequence). The CDR3 totals 12 residues. V was trimmed by 2 bases and J by 6 bases, leaving 6 bases between them. The CDR3 nucleotides read TGTGCCAGCAGTTACGCCGGGGATACGCAGTATTTT. It yields the protein CASSYAGDTQYF.

The genes are TRBV19 and TRBJ2-4; 10 positions match TRBD2. Unmatched junction bases numbered 13, after V lost 2 bases and J lost 0 bases. This CDR3 is built from 20 residues. Germline V gives CDR1 LNHDA, CDR2 SQIVND (reference sequence). The CDR3 here is CASSILGFGLAGEAKNIQYF. The DNA of the CDR3 is TGTGCCAGTAGTATATTGGGCTTTGGGCTAGCGGGGGAAGCCAAAAACATTCAGTACTTC.

The rearrangement links TRBV6-1 to TRBJ2-7; a weak D match, TRBD1 (5 bases). The CDR3 runs 12 residues. Between the trimmed V and J ends, which lost 3 bases and 5 bases, there was a span of 8 bases. Germline V gene data show CDR1 as MNHNS and CDR2 as SASEGT. CDR3 in DNA: TGTGCCAGCAGTGATCAGGGAAACGAGCAGTACGTC. Residues: CASSDQGNEQYV.

The chain joins TRBV21-1 to TRBJ2-7; the table calls TRBD2, which could not be checked here. TRBV21-1 is deemed a pseudogene. This CDR3 contains 14 residues. In DNA, the CDR3 is TGTGCCAGCAGCCCCTTACTCGGCTCCTACGAGCAGTACGTC. This codes for CASSPLLGSYEQYV.

V usage is TRBV6-4 and J usage is TRBJ2-3; TRBD2 is a possible D gene (5 bases). The CDR3 length is 15 residues. V shed 4 bases and J shed 0 bases, with 11 bases lying between them. Germline CDR1 and CDR2: MRHNA and SNTAGT. The CDR3 DNA follows: TGTGCCAGCAGTGTTGGGAGACTGAGCACAGATACGCAGTATTTT. This encodes CASSVGRLSTDTQYF.

CDR3 sequence reads: CASRFLGQGNGYTF. The CDR3 coding sequence is TGTGCCAGCAGATTTCTCGGACAGGGAAATGGCTACACCTTC. V gene TRBV27 combines with J gene TRBJ1-2; 8 positions match TRBD1. This CDR3 comprises 14 residues. Germline CDR1 and CDR2: MNHEY and SMNVEV (reference sequence). The V gene end was trimmed by 6 bases and the J gene end by 6 bases; junction bases not matched to a gene: 9.

As regards this clone: The sample carries other DNA sequences with the same CDR3. This chain links TRBV4-1 with TRBJ2-2; 12 bases are a match to TRBD2. The germline CDR1 and CDR2 sequences are MGHRA and YSYEKL. V shed 1 base, J shed 5 bases, and the junction held 5 bases outside the gene matches. The CDR3 spans 17 residues. CDR3 protein: CASSQGLAGGPTGELFF. CDR3 sequence (DNA): TGCGCCAGCAGCCAAGGTCTAGCGGGGGGGCCAACCGGGGAGCTGTTTTTT.

This chain connects TRBV5-1 to TRBJ1-4, with D uncertain. Per the germline V gene, CDR1 is SGHRS and CDR2 is YFSETQ. The germline V and J ends were trimmed by 0 bases and 8 bases, with 14 bases remaining between them. The CDR3 runs to 15 residues. CDR3 nucleotides: TGCGCCAGCAGCTTGGGGTTCACCGGAGGCGAAAAACTGTTTTTT. This codes for CASSLGFTGGEKLFF.

The rearrangement links TRBV7-2 to TRBJ2-7, with TRBD2 identical over 8 bases. The CDR3 has 14 residues. Germline CDR1 reads SGHTA; CDR2 reads FQGNSA. V was clipped by 5 bases and J by 3 bases; unmatched bases: 6. The chain's CDR3 is CASSPPGTSYEQYF. CDR3 DNA: TGTGCCAGCAGCCCCCCCGGGACTAGCTACGAGCAGTACTTC.

The J gene is TRBJ2-1, the V gene TRBV11-3; 7 nucleotides align to TRBD1. Germline V gene data show CDR1 as SGHNT and CDR2 as YENEEA. V lost 1 base and J lost 3; bases outside the gene matches: 3. This CDR3 spans 15 amino acids. The DNA of the CDR3 is TGTGCCAGCAGCTTAGGAGACAGGGACTACAATGAGCAGTTCTTC. Its translation: CASSLGDRDYNEQFF.

CDR3: CASSLRMGAGAGELFF. In nucleotides, the CDR3 is TGTGCCAGCAGCTTAAGGATGGGGGCCGGGGCCGGGGAGCTGTTTTTT. J is TRBJ2-2 and V is TRBV7-2, with D perhaps matching TRBD1 (6 bases). Germline CDR1 SGHTA, CDR2 FQGNSA. The CDR3 extends over 16 amino acids. The ends were cut back, 2 bases at V and 6 bases at J, with 16 bases in the middle.

The chain uses TRBV6-1 and TRBJ1-5; 7 nucleotides line up with TRBD1. The CDR3 contains 18 residues. The germline V gene has CDR1 MNHNS and CDR2 SASEGT. The V segment lost 4 bases and the J segment 5 bases; nucleotides outside the gene matches: 17. The CDR3 DNA is TGTGCCAGCAGTGGTGCACCGGACAGGACTGGAAGGTATCAGCCCCAGCATTTT. Protein sequence: CASSGAPDRTGRYQPQHF.

The genes are TRBV10-1 and TRBJ2-5; D not certain. The CDR3 runs to 13 residues. Germline V CDR1 and CDR2: WNHNN, SYGVQD (reference sequence). V was shortened by 7 bases and J by 0 bases, with 9 bases between the two germline ends. The CDR3 nucleotides read TGCGCCAGCAATGGAGCACACCAAGAGACCCAGTACTTC. It codes for CASNGAHQETQYF.

The chain combines TRBV30 with TRBJ1-4, with a tentative D call TRBD1 (5 bases). Trimming removed 2 bases at V and 5 bases at J, with 12 bases between. CDR1 GTSNPN and CDR2 SVGIG come from the germline V gene (reference sequence). The CDR3 has 14 residues. In DNA form, the CDR3 reads TGTGCCTGGAGTAAGCGGGGGTTAAATGAAAAACTGTTTTTT. It yields the protein CAWSKRGLNEKLFF.

The CDR3 DNA follows: TGCGCCAGCAGCCAAGACGCAAGGGGTAATGGCTACACCTTC. Translation: CASSQDARGNGYTF. The chain carries TRBV4-3 and TRBJ1-2; possibly TRBD1 for D (5 bases). The CDR3 runs to 14 residues. V shed 0 bases and J shed 6 bases, with 11 bases lying between them. CDR1 is LGHNA and CDR2 is YSLEER in the germline V gene.

The genes are TRBV19 and TRBJ1-5; D unclear. Germline V gene data show CDR1 as LNHDA and CDR2 as SQIVND (reference sequence). Deletions cut 5 bases from V and 9 bases from J, with 11 bases between. The CDR3 consists of 12 residues. The CDR3 nucleotides are TGTGCCAGTAGTCCGACCTCAGGGCCCCAGCATTTT. This translates into CASSPTSGPQHF.

The genes are TRBV19 and TRBJ1-2; 9 bases are shared with TRBD1. Germline lookup yields CDR1 LNHDA and CDR2 SQIVND (reference sequence). With V trimmed by 3 bases and J by 4 bases, 6 bases remained unmatched. The CDR3 is 15 amino acids. The CDR3: CASSIPDRGSYGYTF. The CDR3 nucleotides read TGTGCCAGTAGTATCCCGGACAGGGGCTCCTATGGCTACACCTTC.

The gene calls are TRBV24-1 and TRBJ2-1; 11 bases line up with TRBD1. Per the germline V gene, CDR1 is KGHDR and CDR2 is SFDVKD. V shed 4 bases, J shed 7 bases, and the junction held 8 bases outside the gene matches. CDR3 length: 16 residues. The DNA of the CDR3 is TGTGCCACCAGTGACTCCGGGACAGGGGGGTATAATGAGCAGTTCTTC. Translation gives CATSDSGTGGYNEQFF.

CDR3 coding DNA: TGTGCCAGCAGCTTGACAGGGACCTCTGGAAACACCATATATTTT. Amino acids: CASSLTGTSGNTIYF. The chain joins TRBV5-4 to TRBJ1-3; possible D gene TRBD1, 6 bases. CDR1 is SGHNT and CDR2 is YYREEE in the germline V gene (reference sequence). The CDR3 runs to 15 residues. The germline V and J ends were trimmed by 1 base and 0 bases, with 8 bases remaining between them.

A remark on this clone: Other DNA sequences in this specimen translate into the identical CDR3. In DNA, the CDR3 is TGCAGTGCTAGTAGCGGGCACGAGCAGTACGTC. Amino acids: CSASSGHEQYV. The chain joins TRBV20-1 to TRBJ2-7, with TRBD2 identical over 7 bases. The CDR3 length is 11 residues. CDR1 is DFQATT, CDR2 SNEGSKA, per germline (reference sequence). V shed 3 bases and J 5 bases; nucleotides not matched to a gene: 1.

V is TRBV7-5 and J is TRBJ2-2; the DNA was not compared with TRBD2, the D call given in the table. TRBV7-5 is an annotated pseudogene. The CDR3 spans 14 residues. This chain's CDR3 is CVRSAGEGDGELFF. The CDR3 DNA reads as TGTGTCAGAAGCGCGGGGGAGGGGGACGGGGAGCTGTTTTTT.